The 11 T cell receptor beta chains below come from one sample, sequenced in a study of beta chain features in type 1 diabetes. Study-level findings and limits: Researchers report that Type 1 diabetes patients had moderately but significantly shorter TCRB CDR3s across all four CD4+ subsets.

These receptors are not linked to any known antigen. The study reverse transcribed the entire isolated RNA, so it sequenced expressed TCRB transcripts. Measured with immunoSEQ multiplex PCR; TCRdb has only the in-frame clones, and not every one. The sample holds under 300,000 clones, roughly 20% seen once. Sequencing was carried out using naive CD4+ T cells from blood. Receptor source: a woman aged 40 to 55 with type 1 diabetes.

The chain is built from TRBV9 and TRBJ1-6, with a weak D call TRBD1 (5 bases). The CDR3 sequence is 16 residues long. Per germline, CDR1 SGDLS and CDR2 YYNGEE. V was shortened by 4 bases and J by 8 bases, with 19 bases between the two germline ends. This CDR3 is CASSRGGGIVHSPLHF. The DNA for the CDR3 is TGTGCCAGCAGCCGCGGGGGAGGGATCGTCCATTCACCCCTCCACTTT.

This sequence joins TRBV29-1 and TRBJ2-2, with TRBD2 as a possible D gene (5 bases). Trimming shortened V by 6 bases and J by 1 base, and 15 bases separated the two germline ends. From germline, CDR1 is SQVTM and CDR2 ANQGSEA. The CDR3 consists of 15 residues. CDR3 in DNA: TGCAGCGTAGGAGGACTTCCCGAGAACACCGGGGAGCTGTTTTTT. Its translation is CSVGGLPENTGELFF.

This chain links TRBV7-3 with TRBJ1-6; 7 nucleotides match TRBD1. The germline V gene encodes CDR1 SGHTA and CDR2 FQGTGA. The CDR3 runs 14 residues. Trimming removed 6 bases from V and 8 bases from J; junction bases left unmatched: 7. The CDR3 coding sequence is TGTGCCAGCAGAAGTACAGGGGTGCATTCACCCCTCCACTTT. Protein product: CASRSTGVHSPLHF.

A few counts support this clone. The chain is built from TRBV15 and TRBJ2-7; 7 bases are a match to TRBD2. The CDR3 sequence is 15 residues long. Germline V gene data show CDR1 as LNHNV and CDR2 as YYDKDF (reference sequence). The J segment lost 6 bases and the V segment lost 0 bases, leaving 8 bases of the junction unmatched. The CDR3 bases are TGTGCCACCAGCAGAGAGGGCGGGAGAGGAGTCGAGCAGTACTTC. It codes for CATSREGGRGVEQYF. The variable domain in full, completed from reference TRBV15 and TRBJ2-7, reads DAMVIQNPRYQVTQFGKPVTLSCSQTLNHNVMYWYQQKSSQAPKLLFHYYDKDFNNEADTPDNFQSRRPNTSFCFLDIRSPGLGDTAMYLCATSREGGRGVEQYFGPGTRLTVT.

V is TRBV28 and J is TRBJ2-1; D is ambiguous. Germline CDR1 MDHEN, CDR2 SYDVKM. The ends were cut back, 6 bases at V and 2 bases at J, with 8 bases in the middle. The CDR3 totals 13 residues. The CDR3 is CASSYLPYNEQFF. CDR3 DNA sequence: TGTGCCAGCAGCTACCTACCCTACAATGAGCAGTTCTTC. Looking up the rest from reference TRBV28 and TRBJ2-1 gives the full variable domain: DVKVTQSSRYLVKRTGEKVFLECVQDMDHENMFWYRQDPGLGLRLIYFSYDVKMKEKGDIPEGYSVSREKKERFSLILESASTNQTSMYLCASSYLPYNEQFFGPGTRLTVL.

The table lists this clone with a few counts. This rearrangement joins TRBV10-3 to TRBJ2-7; the match to TRBD2 covers 8 bases. This CDR3 spans 14 amino acids. Germline assignment: CDR1 ENHRY and CDR2 SYGVKD. V lost 3 bases, J lost 4 bases, and 5 bases stayed unmatched. The DNA of the CDR3 is TGTGCCATCAGTGACCGGGAGGGGGTTTACGAGCAGTACTTC. This gives the protein CAISDREGVYEQYF.

A few counts support this clone. V and J are TRBV7-8 and TRBJ2-5, with 14 bases that match TRBD2. The germline gives CDR1 SGHVS, CDR2 FQNEAQ. V gave up 5 bases and J gave up 2 bases; unmatched junction bases: 4. This CDR3 region has 16 residues. CDR3 sequence reads: CASSPRTSGGQETQYF. The CDR3 nucleotides are TGTGCCAGCAGCCCGAGGACTAGCGGGGGGCAAGAGACCCAGTACTTC.

This clone was seen only a few times. The chain carries TRBV2 and TRBJ2-1; 12 nucleotides match TRBD2. CDR3 length: 15 residues. The ends lost 6 bases at V and 7 bases at J; junction bases unmatched: 7. The germline V gene has CDR1 SNHLY and CDR2 FYNNEI. Written as DNA, the CDR3 is TGTGCCAGCAGCTCTACCGGGACTAGCGGGAATGAGCAGTTCTTC. Translated: CASSSTGTSGNEQFF. The full variable domain, in which reference TRBV2 and TRBJ2-1 provide the parts outside the CDR3, is EPEVTQTPSHQVTQMGQEVILRCVPISNHLYFYWYRQILGQKVEFLVSFYNNEISEKSEIFDDQFSVERPDGSNFTLKIRSTKLEDSAMYFCASSSTGTSGNEQFFGPGTRLTVL.

In this sample, this clone turned up a few times. This rearrangement joins TRBV29-1 to TRBJ2-1; 9 bases align to TRBD1. V was pared by 7 bases and J by 4 bases, with 5 bases of the junction left unmatched. In germline, CDR1 is SQVTM, CDR2 ANQGSEA. The CDR3 loop spans 13 amino acids. CDR3 protein: CSAGQGIYNEQFF. As DNA, the CDR3 is TGCAGCGCGGGACAGGGCATTTACAATGAGCAGTTCTTC.

This clone was recorded a few times. The chain couples TRBV4-3 to TRBJ2-1; a possible D gene is TRBD2 (6 bases). The germline V gene has CDR1 LGHNA and CDR2 YSLEER. Trimming removed 1 base from V and 4 bases from J, with 11 bases in between. The CDR3 consists of 15 residues. The CDR3 loop is CASSQVGSAYNEQFF. The CDR3 DNA reads TGCGCCAGCAGCCAAGTCGGGAGTGCTTACAATGAGCAGTTCTTC.

This clone has just a few counts. The J gene is TRBJ2-6, the V gene TRBV29-1; 8 nucleotides match TRBD1. The germline gives CDR1 SQVTM, CDR2 ANQGSEA. J was trimmed by 4 bases and V by 6 bases; bases with no gene match: 8. This CDR3 contains 15 residues. The CDR3 region has the DNA TGCAGCGTCCGGACAGGGTCAAGCGGGGCCAACGTCCTGACTTTC. Its protein is CSVRTGSSGANVLTF.